This T cell receptor (beta chain) is drawn from a study of tumor-infiltrating lymphocytes in primary liver carcinoma. As for the study in general: Patients comprised men and women whose ages fell between 30 and 69 years. The neoplasms were of stage T1-T3 N0M0, with dimensions of about 4.2 to 10 cm across. Roughly 3.65 to 8 million productive TCRbeta reads were obtained per sample, with similar numbers across tissue types. Study-level results: The 250 largest clones made up significantly more of tumor than blood repertoires (p = 0.039).

Unsorted whole blood yielded the blood RNA, and germline DNA was also extracted. This clonotype was seen only a few times. The target antigen is unknown. This CDR3 contains 17 residues. Germline V gene sequence: CDR1 KGHDR, CDR2 SFDVKD. Trimming left V 4 bases short and J 0 bases short, with 12 bases between. With roughly 500 ng total RNA as template and a constant-region primer, TCR beta cDNA was made. Three nested multiplex PCR rounds of slightly modified ARM-PCR generated TCR beta libraries. Each of the first two PCR rounds ran 9 to 11 cycles with TRBV1-TRBV30 forward and C-beta reverse primers. TCRdb reprocessed the multiplex PCR reads via MiXCR and lists one record per CDR3 protein. The sample shows hundreds of thousands of distinct CDR3 sequences, 45% to 70% of them seen only once.

The sample consisted of peripheral blood. This chain connects TRBV24-1 to TRBJ2-6; tentatively, D is TRBD1 (5 bases). The sequence derives from a woman in her 30s with primary liver carcinoma and hepatitis B virus infection. The DNA for the CDR3 is TGTGCCACCAGTGACGATGAGGACACCTCTGGGGCCAACGTCCTGACTTTC. This sequence encodes CATSDDEDTSGANVLTF.